This T cell receptor beta chain derives from a study of CXCR3-negative and CXCR3-positive naive CD8 T cells. Study observations and caveats: Naive CXCR3-positive cells had TRB CDR3s more hydrophobic than those of CXCR3-negative naive cells.

TRB cDNA libraries were made by UMI-labeled 5' RACE. TCRdb re-called the 5' RACE reads; every CDR3 protein appears as one record, without DNA. The sample's table shows some 130,000 distinct CDR3 sequences. As concerns this clonotype: Its antigen is not identified.

A CD45RO-CCR7+CD27+CD95- phenotype identified naive CD8+ T cells. The CDR3 length is 15 residues. CDR1 ENHRY and CDR2 SYGVKD come from the germline V gene. This TCR was recovered from a human donor in good health. Some clones in this sample may be carry-over from other donors' samples. V is TRBV10-3 and J is TRBJ1-1; the TRBD1 assignment by TCRdb is unverifiable without DNA. Sequencing was done on a sample of naive CXCR3+ CD8+ T cells from blood. Indicated subset: CD45RO-CCR7+CD27+CD95- naive CD8+ T cells expressing CXCR3 (TNR3+). The chain's CDR3 is CAISESRQGSTEAFF.